This T cell receptor (beta chain) was obtained from a study of Ad26.COV2.S vaccination and SARS-CoV-2 variants. Study summary: Donor got 5x10^10 or 1x10^11 viral particles of Ad26.COV2.S.

As to treatment: over 15 received Ad26.COV2.S at low or high dose, single or two shots; five or six received placebo; per-sample allocation not given. At day 63 after the first vaccine or placebo injection, samples were drawn. The V gene lost 6 bases and the J gene lost 2 bases, with 10 bases spanning the gap. This CDR3 spans 14 amino acids. The germline V gene encodes CDR1 SGHAT and CDR2 FQNNGV. Profiled with immunoSEQ multiplex PCR; TCRdb holds only in-frame clones, not every one. The sample lists 300,000 to 400,000 clones; around 88% were seen once. The rearrangement uses TRBV11-2 and TRBJ2-2, with D hard to call. Sequenced here: peripheral blood, sampled in a trial of Ad26.COV2.S vaccine versus placebo. This clonotype was obtained from a person aged 18-60 years who received the Ad26.COV2.S COVID-19 vaccine or a placebo. The CDR3 DNA follows: TGTGCCAGCAGGATACAAGCCAACACCGGGGAGCTGTTTTTT. Its protein is CASRIQANTGELFF.